The next 25 T cell receptor beta chains were all read from a single sample in a study of shared clonotypes between healthy human individuals. The assay was immunoSEQ multiplex PCR, and TCRdb's table has in-frame clones only and misses some. The sample lists about 2.3 million clones, roughly 90% occurring once. The sequenced sample was naive CD4+ T cells from PBMCs. Subset meaning: CD45RA+ positively selected. The receptors shown here come from a man aged 18 to 30 in good health. Some clones in this sample may be carry-over from other donors' samples.

The J gene is TRBJ2-1, the V gene TRBV5-1; D not certain. The V gene's germline CDR1 is SGHRS and CDR2 YFSETQ. Trimming took 2 bases from V and 0 from J, leaving 15 bases between them. CDR3 size: 17 residues. This CDR3 is CASSLLSGRSSYNEQFF. Here the CDR3 DNA reads TGCGCCAGCAGCTTACTTTCTGGACGAAGCTCCTACAATGAGCAGTTCTTC.

This clone was observed a few times. V usage is TRBV11-2 and J usage is TRBJ1-1, with a weak D call TRBD1 (6 bases). Trimming took off 5 bases at V and 10 bases at J, with 17 bases between the two ends. Germline CDR1 reads SGHAT; CDR2 reads FQNNGV. This CDR3 has 13 residues. The CDR3 loop reads CASSAALRDTAFF. The CDR3 nucleotides are TGTGCCAGCAGCGCCGCCCTCCGGGACACAGCTTTCTTT.

The chain has TRBV28 and TRBJ2-7, with D uncertain. The ends were cut back, 7 bases at V and 5 bases at J, with 18 bases in the middle. The germline CDR1 and CDR2 sequences are MDHEN and SYDVKM. This CDR3 contains 14 residues. The CDR3 loop reads CASNRPLAPNEQYF. CDR3 in DNA: TGTGCCAGCAATCGGCCCTTGGCGCCTAACGAGCAGTACTTC.

V usage is TRBV11-2 and J usage is TRBJ2-7, with D uncertain. Germline V gives CDR1 SGHAT, CDR2 FQNNGV. This CDR3 is 12 amino acids long. Trimming removed 1 base at V and 4 bases at J, with 5 bases between. Here the CDR3 reads CASSLGEYEQYF. The CDR3 DNA sequence: TGTGCCAGCAGCTTAGGAGAGTACGAGCAGTACTTC. Supplemented by reference TRBV11-2 and TRBJ2-7, the full variable domain reads EAGVAQSPRYKIIEKRQSVAFWCNPISGHATLYWYQQILGQGPKLLIQFQNNGVVDDSQLPKDRFSAERLKGVDSTLKIQPAKLEDSAVYLCASSLGEYEQYFGPGTRLTVT.

The V and J genes are TRBV5-1 and TRBJ2-7; D possibly corresponds to TRBD1 (5 bases). The CDR3 length is 14 residues. Per the germline V gene, CDR1 is SGHRS and CDR2 is YFSETQ. Between the trimmed V and J ends, which lost 0 bases and 4 bases, there was a span of 11 bases. CDR3 DNA: TGCGCCAGCAGCTTGGTCGGCAGGGTTTACGAGCAGTACTTC. It yields the protein CASSLVGRVYEQYF. The complete variable domain, with remaining parts taken from reference TRBV5-1 and TRBJ2-7, reads KAGVTQTPRYLIKTRGQQVTLSCSPISGHRSVSWYQQTPGQGLQFLFEYFSETQRNKGNFPGRFSGRQFSNSRSEMNVSTLELGDSALYLCASSLVGRVYEQYFGPGTRLTVT.

This chain joins TRBV9 and TRBJ2-7; no clear D gene. Trimming shortened V by 4 bases and J by 7 bases, and 9 bases separated the two germline ends. CDR1 is SGDLS and CDR2 is YYNGEE in the germline V gene. The CDR3 has 11 amino acids. The CDR3 reads CASSNDREQYF. CDR3 sequence (DNA): TGTGCCAGCAGCAACGACCGGGAGCAGTACTTC. Looking up the rest from reference TRBV9 and TRBJ2-7 gives the full variable domain: DSGVTQTPKHLITATGQRVTLRCSPRSGDLSVYWYQQSLDQGLQFLIQYYNGEERAKGNILERFSAQQFPDLHSELNLSSLELGDSALYFCASSNDREQYFGPGTRLTVT.

The CDR3 sequence: CASSPGASVDEQYF. CDR3 nucleotide sequence: TGTGCCAGCAGCCCCGGGGCTAGCGTAGACGAGCAGTACTTC. This chain joins TRBV11-2 and TRBJ2-7, with D possibly matching TRBD2 (6 bases). The germline V and J ends were trimmed by 5 bases and 5 bases, with 16 bases remaining between them. This CDR3 region has 14 residues. CDR1 and CDR2 from the germline V gene are SGHAT and FQNNGV.

This chain's CDR3 is CASSQNRGGYIEAFF. The CDR3 nucleotides read TGTGCCAGCAGCCAAAACAGGGGAGGTTATATTGAAGCTTTCTTT. The chain couples TRBV28 to TRBJ1-1; TRBD1 agrees at 7 bases. Losses at the gene ends were 6 bases for V and 7 bases for J; bases not matched to a gene: 14. The CDR3 length is 15 residues. Looked up from germline, CDR1 is MDHEN and CDR2 is SYDVKM.

The J gene is TRBJ1-1, the V gene TRBV5-1; D is uncertain. The V gene's germline CDR1 is SGHRS and CDR2 YFSETQ. The CDR3 spans 14 residues. V lost 2 bases and J lost 6, with 14 bases in between. This chain's CDR3 is CASSLTVNGAEAFF. CDR3 in DNA: TGCGCCAGCAGCTTAACGGTCAATGGGGCTGAAGCTTTCTTT. Full variable domain (outside the CDR3, taken from reference TRBV5-1 and TRBJ1-1): KAGVTQTPRYLIKTRGQQVTLSCSPISGHRSVSWYQQTPGQGLQFLFEYFSETQRNKGNFPGRFSGRQFSNSRSEMNVSTLELGDSALYLCASSLTVNGAEAFFGQGTRLTVV.

The chain employs TRBV25-1 and TRBJ2-7; possible D gene TRBD1, 5 bases. CDR1 is MGHDK, CDR2 SYGVNS, per germline. This CDR3 region has 13 residues. Trimming left V 8 bases short and J 1 base short, with 12 bases between. The CDR3 nucleotides are TGTGCCAGCCTTTCGACAGAGTCCTACGAGCAGTACTTC. Encoded protein: CASLSTESYEQYF.

This clone was seen just once. One end of the junction is discordant with germline, which a read error may explain. For the CDR3, the DNA is TGTGCCAGCAGTTTAAACGGGCTAGCGGGAGTTGGGGTCTTC. Its translation is CASSLNGLAGVGVF. The J gene is TRBJ2-1, the V gene TRBV27, with TRBD2 matching over 10 bases. CDR3 length: 14 amino acids. Germline V CDR1 and CDR2: MNHEY, SMNVEV (reference sequence).

This clone was recorded only once. This sequence joins TRBV6-1 and TRBJ2-3; D possibly matches TRBD1 or TRBD2 (6 bases each). Deletions cut 4 bases from V and 6 bases from J, with 14 bases between. CDR1 is MNHNS, CDR2 SASEGT, per germline. The CDR3 runs 14 residues. CDR3 bases: TGTGCCAGCAGTGCATCGGGGGCAGTGGATACGCAGTATTTT. It translates to CASSASGAVDTQYF.

This rearrangement joins TRBV10-2 to TRBJ1-3; D is unclear. Trimming took off 3 bases at V and 0 bases at J, with 9 bases between the two ends. The CDR3 extends over 15 amino acids. Germline V CDR1 and CDR2: WSHSY, SAAADI. Here the CDR3 reads CASSESPLSGNTIYF. Here the CDR3 DNA reads TGCGCCAGCAGTGAAAGTCCTCTCTCTGGAAACACCATATATTTT.

The chain is built from TRBV5-1 and TRBJ2-5; 9 bases are a match to TRBD1. The CDR3 has 16 residues. From germline, CDR1 is SGHRS and CDR2 YFSETQ. V dropped 0 bases and J dropped 1; count of bases not matched to a gene: 4. This chain's CDR3 is CASSLAGQGIQETQYF. The CDR3 DNA reads as TGCGCCAGCAGCTTGGCCGGACAGGGGATCCAAGAGACCCAGTACTTC.

The CDR3 is CASSQDRGRHTF. CDR3 DNA sequence: TGTGCCAGCAGCCAAGACAGGGGGCGGCACACCTTC. The chain combines TRBV6-5 with TRBJ1-2, with 10 bases that match TRBD1. The CDR3 has 12 residues. V trimming: 6 bases; J trimming: 12 bases; junction bases outside the gene matches: 7. Germline V gene sequence: CDR1 MNHEY, CDR2 SVGAGI.

This chain's CDR3 is CASSWGKLADQETQYF. The DNA of the CDR3 is TGTGCCAGCAGTTGGGGGAAACTAGCGGACCAAGAGACCCAGTACTTC. This chain joins TRBV6-6 and TRBJ2-5; TRBD2 matches 8 bases. Germline lookup yields CDR1 MNHNY and CDR2 SVGAGI (reference sequence). The junction had 7 bases not matched to a gene; V was cut back by 4 bases and J by 0 bases. The CDR3 has 16 amino acids.

The J gene is TRBJ2-7, the V gene TRBV19, with a possible D match to TRBD1 (6 bases). Germline CDR1 reads LNHDA; CDR2 reads SQIVND (reference sequence). Trimming shortened V by 6 bases and J by 2 bases, and 17 bases separated the two germline ends. CDR3 length: 15 residues. The CDR3 coding sequence is TGTGCCAGTAGACTCGCGACAGGCTTACCCTACGAGCAGTACTTC. This translates into CASRLATGLPYEQYF.

The chain uses TRBV20-1 and TRBJ2-7; D unclear. Looked up from germline, CDR1 is DFQATT and CDR2 is SNEGSKA (reference sequence). Between the trimmed V and J ends, which lost 4 bases and 5 bases, there was a span of 9 bases. The CDR3 runs to 11 residues. CDR3 residues: CSANQGNEQYF. CDR3 bases: TGCAGTGCTAATCAAGGGAACGAGCAGTACTTC.

V is TRBV7-2 and J is TRBJ2-5; D is perhaps TRBD1 or TRBD2 (5 bases each). The CDR3 totals 15 residues. CDR1 SGHTA and CDR2 FQGNSA come from the germline V gene. Trimming shortened V by 1 base and J by 5 bases, and 14 bases separated the two germline ends. CDR3 residues: CASSLVGTDAETQYF. The DNA of the CDR3 is TGTGCCAGCAGCTTAGTCGGGACGGACGCGGAGACCCAGTACTTC.

In the case of this clone: Other DNA sequences in this specimen translate into the identical CDR3. The chain has TRBV2 and TRBJ2-4, with D tentatively TRBD1 (6 bases). This CDR3 has 14 residues. V lost 2 bases and J 1 base, leaving 6 bases between the germline ends. Germline V gene lookup returns CDR1 SNHLY and CDR2 FYNNEI. The CDR3 spells CASSETGAKNIQYF. Written as DNA, the CDR3 is TGTGCCAGCAGTGAAACAGGGGCCAAAAACATTCAGTACTTC.

This clone was seen a single time. The chain combines TRBV4-2 with TRBJ1-4, with 7 nucleotides matching TRBD1. In germline, CDR1 is LGHNA, CDR2 YNFKEQ. Losses at the gene ends were 0 bases for V and 11 bases for J; bases not matched to a gene: 12. The CDR3 consists of 16 residues. The CDR3 loop is CASSQEWGGRGEKLFF. CDR3 DNA: TGTGCCAGCAGCCAAGAATGGGGCGGCAGGGGGGAGAAACTGTTTTTT.

The CDR3 is CSVEEYGEQYF. The CDR3 region has the DNA TGCAGCGTTGAAGAGTATGGCGAGCAGTACTTC. The V call is TRBV29-1, the J call TRBJ2-7; D remains ambiguous. CDR3 length equals 11 residues. Trimming stripped 0 bases from V and 6 bases from J, with 6 bases between. Germline lookup yields CDR1 SQVTM and CDR2 ANQGSEA.

This clone was recorded once. The J gene is TRBJ1-2, the V gene TRBV18; D remains ambiguous. Deletions cut 0 bases from V and 4 bases from J, with 6 bases between. The CDR3 contains 13 residues. Germline V gene data show CDR1 as KGHSH and CDR2 as LQKENI. This chain's CDR3 is CASSPPNSYGYTF. The DNA of the CDR3 is TGTGCCAGCTCACCACCGAACAGCTATGGCTACACCTTC.

J is TRBJ2-7 and V is TRBV7-2; 9 nucleotides line up with TRBD1. Per germline, CDR1 SGHTA and CDR2 FQGNSA. There are 15 residues in the CDR3. V gave up 4 bases and J gave up 2 bases; unmatched junction bases: 6. The CDR3 bases are TGTGCCAGCAGCTGGGGACAGGGCCTACCCTACGAGCAGTACTTC. This gives the protein CASSWGQGLPYEQYF.

The chain has TRBV29-1 and TRBJ2-7; 12 positions match TRBD1. The CDR3 covers 14 residues. CDR1 and CDR2 (germline): SQVTM, ANQGSEA. V gave up 7 bases and J gave up 7 bases; unmatched junction bases: 11. The CDR3 DNA follows: TGCAGCGGAGCAACCGGGACAGGGGGCGGGGAGCAGTACTTC. Its protein is CSGATGTGGGEQYF.